The 16 T cell receptor beta chains in this list originate from one sample, sequenced in a study of identical twins. TCRdb used MiXCR to reprocess the 5' RACE reads, holding one entry per CDR3 protein. The sample lists approximately 230,000 distinct CDR3 sequences, around 6.5% occurring once. This sample also belongs to another study, concerning T cells expressing NK-cell markers.

Material: CD8+ T cells sorted from blood. The receptors derive from a young woman in good health.

This clonotype was seen ten or more times. The CDR3 is CASTSSMSQDIQYF. The CDR3 nucleotides are TGTGCCAGCACCAGCTCGATGAGTCAAGACATTCAGTACTTC. The chain combines TRBV12-3 or TRBV12-4 with TRBJ2-4; no clear D gene. Deletions cut 7 bases from V and 8 bases from J, with 18 bases between. The CDR3 has 14 amino acids.

This clonotype was seen repeatedly, ten times or more. The rearrangement uses TRBV6-2 or TRBV6-3 and TRBJ2-1, with D hard to call. The CDR3 spans 13 residues. Trimming took off 0 bases at V and 10 bases at J, with 10 bases between the two ends. CDR1 is MNHEY and CDR2 is SVGEGT in the germline V gene. The CDR3 is CASSYSVVGEQFF. In DNA form, the CDR3 reads TGTGCCAGCAGTTACTCGGTAGTGGGGGAGCAGTTCTTC.

V gene TRBV7-6 combines with J gene TRBJ1-3, with 7 positions matching TRBD1. Per germline, CDR1 SGHVS and CDR2 FNYEAQ. Trimming at V came to 1 base and at J to 6 bases, leaving 3 bases not matched to a gene. This CDR3 has 14 amino acids. The CDR3 spells CASSLGGTVNTIYF. The CDR3 DNA reads TGTGCCAGCAGCTTAGGCGGGACAGTAAACACCATATATTTT.

This clonotype was recorded a few times. V usage is TRBV9 and J usage is TRBJ2-7; D is uncertain. Germline CDR1 is SGDLS and CDR2 is YYNGEE. Trimming stripped 0 bases from V and 2 bases from J, with 9 bases between. This CDR3 region has 14 residues. CDR3 nucleotides: TGTGCCAGCAGCGTAGGGGCAGGAGCCTACGAGCAGTACTTC. It is translated as CASSVGAGAYEQYF.

The chain recombines TRBV3-1 with TRBJ1-1; D ambiguous. Germline CDR1 reads LGHDT; CDR2 reads YNNKEL (reference sequence). V was shortened by 7 bases and J by 1 base, with 13 bases between the two germline ends. This CDR3 is 14 amino acids long. The CDR3 here is CASTREPSNTEAFF. The CDR3 DNA sequence: TGTGCCAGCACCCGAGAGCCCTCGAACACTGAAGCTTTCTTT.

This clonotype was recorded a few times. V usage is TRBV5-1 and J usage is TRBJ2-7; 8 nucleotides line up with TRBD2. CDR1 is SGHRS and CDR2 is YFSETQ in the germline V gene. The CDR3 covers 16 residues. After removal of 0 bases from V and 3 bases from J, the junction contained 8 bases not matched to a gene. The CDR3 sequence is CASSLDLRTSLYEQYF. CDR3 coding DNA: TGCGCCAGCAGCTTGGACTTAAGGACTAGCCTCTACGAGCAGTACTTC.

There are many counts of this clonotype. V is TRBV12-3 or TRBV12-4 and J is TRBJ2-1; D is possibly TRBD2 (7 bases). CDR3 length: 15 amino acids. Trimming left V 3 bases short and J 6 bases short, with 15 bases between. The CDR3 DNA follows: TGTGCCAGCAGTTTCAAGGGGGGGGAGGGCAATGAGCAGTTCTTC. Amino acids: CASSFKGGEGNEQFF.

This clonotype was seen once. The V call is TRBV7-9, the J call TRBJ2-1; 8 bases align to TRBD2. CDR1 and CDR2 (germline): SEHNR, FQNEAQ (reference sequence). V lost 1 base, J lost 0 bases, and 5 bases stayed unmatched. This CDR3 spans 17 amino acids. CDR3 loop: CASSLGTGGPSYNEQFF. The DNA of the CDR3 is TGTGCCAGCAGCTTAGGTACGGGAGGGCCCTCCTACAATGAGCAGTTCTTC.

This clonotype was seen ten or more times. V and J are TRBV24-1 and TRBJ2-1; 10 bases match TRBD1. CDR1 is KGHDR and CDR2 is SFDVKD in the germline V gene. The CDR3 is 17 residues long. J gave up 9 bases and V 4 bases, and 14 bases lay outside the gene matches. In DNA form, the CDR3 reads TGTGCCACCAGTGACAGGTTGTTGGGACAGGGGATAGGTGAGCAGTTCTTC. Protein product: CATSDRLLGQGIGEQFF.

The chain recombines TRBV6-2 or TRBV6-3 with TRBJ2-1, with D unclear. There are 13 residues in the CDR3. V was cut by 2 bases and J by 7 bases, with 9 bases left in between. The germline CDR1 and CDR2 sequences are MNHEY and SVGEGT. CDR3 region: CASSYRLLNEQFF. The CDR3 DNA reads as TGTGCCAGCAGTTACAGACTTCTTAATGAGCAGTTCTTC.

J is TRBJ2-5 and V is TRBV20-1; no clear D. This CDR3 has 14 residues. Trimming took off 7 bases at V and 5 bases at J, with 20 bases between the two ends. Looked up from germline, CDR1 is DFQATT and CDR2 is SNEGSKA (reference sequence). The CDR3 loop reads CSVSLLLDGETQYF. The CDR3, as DNA: TGCAGTGTTTCACTGTTGTTAGATGGGGAGACCCAGTACTTC.

J is TRBJ2-3 and V is TRBV9; D may be TRBD2 (6 bases). Germline values: CDR1 SGDLS, CDR2 YYNGEE. The V and J ends lost 2 bases and 1 base respectively, with 11 bases between them. The length of the CDR3 is 15 residues. The CDR3 DNA reads TGTGCCAGCAGCGTCGGATGGGGGGGCACAGATACGCAGTATTTT. Translated: CASSVGWGGTDTQYF.

The CDR3 region is CASSLRSGSEPDTQYF. As DNA, the CDR3 is TGTGCCAGCAGCCTCCGAAGCGGTTCCGAGCCGGATACGCAGTATTTT. The chain couples TRBV7-6 to TRBJ2-3; a weak D match, TRBD2 (5 bases). The CDR3 contains 16 residues. The V end was cut by 5 bases, the J end by 6 bases, with 21 bases between. The germline CDR1 and CDR2 sequences are SGHVS and FNYEAQ. Full variable domain (remainder filled in from reference TRBV7-6 and TRBJ2-3): GAGVSQSPRYKVTKRGQDVALRCDPISGHVSLYWYRQALGQGPEFLTYFNYEAQQDKSGLPNDRFSAERPEGSISTLTIQRTEQRDSAMYRCASSLRSGSEPDTQYFGPGTRLTVL.

The chain carries TRBV27 and TRBJ2-7; 9 bases agree with TRBD2. The length of the CDR3 is 16 residues. The germline V gene encodes CDR1 MNHEY and CDR2 SMNVEV (reference sequence). V dropped 0 bases and J dropped 6; count of bases not matched to a gene: 9. The CDR3 here is CASSLSLAGSGGEQYF. The CDR3 nucleotides read TGTGCCAGCAGTTTATCGCTAGCGGGGAGTGGGGGCGAGCAGTACTTC.

This clonotype came up a few times. J is TRBJ1-6 and V is TRBV7-2; no clear D gene. CDR1 SGHTA and CDR2 FQGNSA come from the germline V gene. With 10 bases removed from V and 5 bases from J, the gap between germline ends came to 12 bases. This CDR3 has 13 residues. CDR3 residues: CATGSPDNSPLHF. The CDR3, as DNA: TGTGCCACAGGATCCCCAGATAATTCACCCCTCCACTTT.

This clonotype was counted between two and nine times. V usage is TRBV30 and J usage is TRBJ2-3, with TRBD1 as a possible D gene (5 bases). Germline V CDR1 and CDR2: GTSNPN, SVGIG (reference sequence). The CDR3 is 14 amino acids. The germline V and J ends were trimmed by 3 bases and 0 bases, with 10 bases remaining between them. CDR3 nucleotide sequence: TGTGCCTGGAGGTGGCAGGGTAGCACAGATACGCAGTATTTT. Amino acids: CAWRWQGSTDTQYF.